A single sample gave rise to the 2 T cell receptor beta chains below, sequenced in a study of graft-versus-host responses after intestinal transplantation. Produced via immunoSEQ multiplex PCR; TCRdb's table is partial and in-frame only. The sample has over 90,000 clones, around 90% seen once. Their antigens are not known. Specimen: unstimulated CD8+ T cells sorted from spleen or lymph node cells, collected before intestinal transplant. These receptors came from a human donor who received an intestinal transplant.

The chain is built from TRBV27 and TRBJ2-3; TRBD2 agrees at 10 bases. Losses at the gene ends were 5 bases for V and 1 base for J; bases not matched to a gene: 3. Germline CDR1 and CDR2: MNHEY and SMNVEV (reference sequence). This CDR3 has 15 residues. CDR3 amino acids: CASSDGTSGTDTQYF. The CDR3 DNA reads TGTGCCAGCAGTGACGGGACTAGCGGCACAGATACGCAGTATTTT.

This clone occurred once. V and J are TRBV9 and TRBJ2-1; 7 positions match TRBD2. There are 15 residues in the CDR3. CDR1 SGDLS and CDR2 YYNGEE come from the germline V gene. V shed 3 bases, J shed 0 bases, and the junction held 3 bases outside the gene matches. The CDR3 region is CASSESGNSYNEQFF. The CDR3 DNA reads TGTGCCAGCAGCGAAAGCGGGAACTCCTACAATGAGCAGTTCTTC.